Sequencing of this T cell receptor beta chain was carried out in a study of T cell responses to AZD1222 COVID-19 vaccine. General study findings and limits: Donors were largely white British and mainly female; clonal diversity was possibly underestimated.

Turning to this clone: Its matching antigen is unknown.

TCRdb's table, derived via immunoSEQ multiplex PCR, lists solely in-frame clones and lacks some. The sample lists 150,000 to 170,000 clones, 70% to 90% seen once, with more than 5.5% in the top ten. The input for sequencing was peripheral blood, taken on day 0 of MenACWY control vaccination. The source is an adult in good health.

The CDR3 DNA follows: TGTGCCAGCTCACCTTCGGACAGGGCATGGTCGAGGGCCGGGGAGCTGTTTTTT. It encodes CASSPSDRAWSRAGELFF. The rearrangement joins TRBV18 to TRBJ2-2; 8 bases align to TRBD1. Per the germline V gene, CDR1 is KGHSH and CDR2 is LQKENI. The CDR3 extends over 18 amino acids. J lost 6 bases, V lost 3 bases, and 15 bases had no gene match.